The text below deals with one TCR beta chain. Its antigen is not known. This CDR3 spans 14 amino acids. CDR1 is SEHNR and CDR2 is FQNEAQ in the germline V gene (reference sequence). V lost 4 bases, J lost 5 bases, and 6 bases stayed unmatched. The PCR ran on 60 Vbeta and 13 Jbeta primers. Study processing details: Later, tens of millions of unique TCR beta chains were counted in an analysis, and around 11 million of them were shared. The table came from immunoSEQ multiplex PCR; TCRdb's copy has only in-frame clones and leaves some out. That table supplies the V and J calls and clone size; D and trimming were determined from the DNA. Here the sample spans roughly 120,000 clones, around 77% being singletons. The sample is drawn from a study of cytomegalovirus exposure and HLA in healthy donors. Points from the study as a whole: A later analysis reportedly found that, within productive TCRs, an Asian-associated ancestry cluster had fewer N-insertions than the mean observed across the roughly 690 donors. HLA alleles were associated with 17,000 or so TCR beta sequences in a later analysis at 0.05 false discovery rate. Specificity of a few CMV-associated chains for CMV antigens was verified in vitro.

Sample: PBMCs. The clonotype comes from a man aged 25-45 years in good health and CMV-seronegative. The chain recombines TRBV7-9 with TRBJ1-1; the match to TRBD1 covers 8 bases. DNA of the CDR3: TGTGCCAGCAGCTCACAGGGGGGGGGAACTGAAGCTTTCTTT. This translates into CASSSQGGGTEAFF. The entire variable domain, with the rest obtained from reference TRBV7-9 and TRBJ1-1, is as follows: DTGVSQNPRHKITKRGQNVTFRCDPISEHNRLYWYRQTLGQGPEFLTYFQNEAQLEKSRLLSDRFSAERPKGSFSTLEIQRTEQGDSAMYLCASSSQGGGTEAFFGQGTRLTVV.